A single TCR beta chain is shown here with its context. The antigen is undetermined. The table came from immunoSEQ multiplex PCR; TCRdb's copy has only in-frame clones and leaves some out. The profile covers around 72,000 clones, with roughly 90% appearing a single time and roughly 7.8% taken by the ten largest. Trimming removed 2 bases from V and 6 bases from J, with 10 bases in between. The CDR3 extends over 13 amino acids. Germline V gives CDR1 MNHNY, CDR2 SVGAGI (reference sequence). These data are taken from a study of OX40 agonist ivuxolimab in advanced cancers. Across the whole study: Patients took ivuxolimab, an agonistic anti-OX40 (CD134) antibody. Whole-study results and caveats: Antigen targets of the expanded peripheral T cells went undetermined.

The specimen comprised CD4+ or CD8+ T cells sorted from blood, sampled in a trial of the OX40 agonist ivuxolimab. The rearrangement joins TRBV6-6 to TRBJ1-1; D unclear. This clonotype was obtained from an adult with an advanced solid tumor such as melanoma, head and neck, liver or kidney cancer. The CDR3: CASSYAEPSEAFF. CDR3 DNA: TGTGCCAGCAGTTACGCGGAGCCCTCTGAAGCTTTCTTT.